The 8 T cell receptor beta chains in this list originate from one sample, sequenced in a study of molecular identifiers for immune sequencing clone quantification (dated by TCRdb to 2016 to 2019). Receptor amplification or capture employed PCR. The instrument given in TCRdb is Illumina HiSeq 4000. Through fastp at Q25 and MiXCR, TCRdb rebuilt clones from the public reads, retaining in-frame beta chains. Every distinct CDR3 protein forms one entry, paired with its most common genes and DNA. For this sample the table gives more than 50,000 distinct CDR3 sequences, of which approximately 18% were detected only once. The ten largest clonotypes hold about 1.5% of the sample. The sample taken for sequencing was naive CD8+ T cells from blood, with Jurkat cell RNA spiked in. The label giving this sample's cell subset or site can be read as: FACS-sorted CD8+CD4-CCR7+CD45RA+ naive T cells. The receptor source for this set is a human donor in good health. Some libraries in this study had Jurkat cell RNA spiked in.

This clonotype showed up many times. This CDR3 is CASSHRATDSPLHF. The CDR3 region has the DNA TGTGCCAGCAGCCACAGGGCCACGGATTCACCCCTCCACTTT. The chain uses TRBV13 and TRBJ1-6; D is possibly TRBD1 (6 bases). Trimming removed 5 bases at V and 8 bases at J, with 13 bases between. The CDR3 totals 14 residues. Germline CDR1 reads PRHDT; CDR2 reads FYEKMQ (reference sequence).

V and J are TRBV28 and TRBJ2-5; the D gene is possibly TRBD1 (5 bases). This CDR3 comprises 13 residues. CDR1 and CDR2 (germline): MDHEN, SYDVKM. V lost 3 bases to trimming and J lost 5 bases, with 10 bases between them. The chain's CDR3 is CASSLNRRETQYF. The CDR3 bases are TGTGCCAGCAGTTTGAACAGGCGGGAGACCCAGTACTTC.

Turning to this clonotype: This could be a read error, since a much larger clone is one nucleotide away. V and J are TRBV2 and TRBJ2-7, with D perhaps matching TRBD1 or TRBD2 (5 bases each). CDR3 size: 14 residues. CDR1 is SNHLY and CDR2 is FYNNEI in the germline V gene. The ends were cut back, 9 bases at V and 3 bases at J, with 18 bases in the middle. CDR3: CARSGTGTNYEQYF. In DNA form, the CDR3 reads TGTGCCAGAAGCGGTACCGGGACCAACTACGAGCAGTACTTC. The variable domain in full, completed from reference TRBV2 and TRBJ2-7, reads EPEVTQTPSHQVTQMGQEVILRCVPISNHLYFYWYRQILGQKVEFLVSFYNNEISEKSEIFDDQFSVERPDGSNFTLKIRSTKLEDSAMYFCARSGTGTNYEQYFGPGTRLTVT.

Of note for this clonotype: The junction differs from germline at one of its ends, possibly a read error. This sequence joins TRBV24-1 and TRBJ1-5; maybe TRBD1 (5 bases). CDR1 is KGHDR and CDR2 is SFDVKD in the germline V gene. The CDR3 has 12 amino acids. CDR3 DNA: TGTGCTACCAGTGGTCTTGAGGGGTGGCAGCATTTT. It codes for CATSGLEGWQHF.

This clonotype was counted at least ten times. The genes are TRBV29-1 and TRBJ2-2; 7 nucleotides align to TRBD1. The germline V gene encodes CDR1 SQVTM and CDR2 ANQGSEA. The CDR3 is made up of 13 amino acids. V lost 3 bases and J lost 6; bases outside the gene matches: 4. The CDR3 loop reads CSVDETGAGELFF. The CDR3 nucleotides read TGCAGCGTTGATGAAACAGGGGCCGGGGAGCTGTTTTTT.

About this clonotype itself: A much bigger clone sits one base away, suggesting this may be a read error. The chain links TRBV7-9 to TRBJ2-5, with D perhaps matching TRBD1 or TRBD2 (5 bases each). Trimming left V 2 bases short and J 9 bases short, with 19 bases between. CDR3 size: 15 residues. Germline V CDR1 and CDR2: SEHNR, FQNEAQ (reference sequence). CDR3 sequence: CASSLPPGDLGPQYF. The CDR3 DNA is TGTGCCAGCAGCTTACCCCCTGGGGACCTGGGGCCCCAGTACTTC.

This clonotype was found many times. V and J are TRBV4-2 and TRBJ2-3; D is possibly TRBD2 (5 bases). The CDR3 totals 14 residues. From germline, CDR1 is LGHNA and CDR2 YNFKEQ. V was cut by 0 bases and J by 5 bases, with 9 bases left in between. This CDR3 is CASSQERALDTQYF. For the CDR3, the DNA is TGTGCCAGCAGCCAAGAGAGGGCCTTAGATACGCAGTATTTT.

This clonotype came up many times. The V call is TRBV4-1, the J call TRBJ2-3; D ambiguous. Trimming took 0 bases from V and 4 from J, leaving 11 bases between them. Germline V lookup: CDR1 MGHRA, CDR2 YSYEKL. There are 15 residues in the CDR3. The CDR3 nucleotides are TGCGCCAGCAGCCAAGATCCTAACCTCCCAGATACGCAGTATTTT. Amino acids: CASSQDPNLPDTQYF.